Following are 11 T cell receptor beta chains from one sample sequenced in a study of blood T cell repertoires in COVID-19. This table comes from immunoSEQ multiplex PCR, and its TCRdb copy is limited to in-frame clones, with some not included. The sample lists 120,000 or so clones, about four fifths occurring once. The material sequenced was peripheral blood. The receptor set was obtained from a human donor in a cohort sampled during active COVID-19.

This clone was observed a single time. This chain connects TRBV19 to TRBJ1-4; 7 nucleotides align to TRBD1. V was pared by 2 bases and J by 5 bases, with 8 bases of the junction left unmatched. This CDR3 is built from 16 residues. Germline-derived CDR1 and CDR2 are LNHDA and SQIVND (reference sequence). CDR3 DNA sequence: TGTGCCAGTAGTATACGAGGGGGCTTTTCGAATGAAAAACTGTTTTTT. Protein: CASSIRGGFSNEKLFF.

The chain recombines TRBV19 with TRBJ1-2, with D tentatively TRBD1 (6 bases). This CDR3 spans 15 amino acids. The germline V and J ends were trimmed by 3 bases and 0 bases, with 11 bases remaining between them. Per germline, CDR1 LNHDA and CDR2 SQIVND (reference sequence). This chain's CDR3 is CASSIPTGANYGYTF. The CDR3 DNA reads TGTGCCAGTAGTATCCCGACAGGAGCTAACTATGGCTACACCTTC.

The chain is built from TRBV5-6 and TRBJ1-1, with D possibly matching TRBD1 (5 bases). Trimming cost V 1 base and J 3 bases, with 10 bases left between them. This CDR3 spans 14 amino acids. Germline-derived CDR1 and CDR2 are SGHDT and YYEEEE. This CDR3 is CASSLRGGDTEAFF. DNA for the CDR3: TGTGCCAGCAGCTTGAGGGGAGGGGACACTGAAGCTTTCTTT.

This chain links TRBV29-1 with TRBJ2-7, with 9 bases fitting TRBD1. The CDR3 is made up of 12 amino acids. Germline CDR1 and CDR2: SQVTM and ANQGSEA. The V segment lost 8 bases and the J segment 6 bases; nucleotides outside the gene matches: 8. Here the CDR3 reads CSSSEDRGEQYF. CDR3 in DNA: TGCAGCTCCTCAGAGGACAGGGGCGAGCAGTACTTC.

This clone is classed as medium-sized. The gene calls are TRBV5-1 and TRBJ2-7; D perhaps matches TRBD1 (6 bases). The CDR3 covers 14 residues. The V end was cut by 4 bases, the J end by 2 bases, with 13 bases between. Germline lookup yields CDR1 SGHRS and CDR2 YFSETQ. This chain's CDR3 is CASSPPQGPYEQYF. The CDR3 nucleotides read TGCGCCAGCAGCCCCCCACAGGGACCCTACGAGCAGTACTTC. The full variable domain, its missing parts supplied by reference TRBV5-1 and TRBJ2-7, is KAGVTQTPRYLIKTRGQQVTLSCSPISGHRSVSWYQQTPGQGLQFLFEYFSETQRNKGNFPGRFSGRQFSNSRSEMNVSTLELGDSALYLCASSPPQGPYEQYFGPGTRLTVT.

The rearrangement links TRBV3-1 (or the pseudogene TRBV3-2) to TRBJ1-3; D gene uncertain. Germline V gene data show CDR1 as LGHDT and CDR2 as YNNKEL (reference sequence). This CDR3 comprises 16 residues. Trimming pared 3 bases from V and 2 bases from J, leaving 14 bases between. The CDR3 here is CASSQGWRTAGNTIYF. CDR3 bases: TGTGCCAGCAGCCAGGGGTGGAGGACGGCTGGAAACACCATATATTTT.

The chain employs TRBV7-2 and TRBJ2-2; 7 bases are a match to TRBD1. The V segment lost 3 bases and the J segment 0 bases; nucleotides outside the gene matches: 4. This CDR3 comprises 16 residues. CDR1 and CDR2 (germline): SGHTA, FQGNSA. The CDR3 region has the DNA TGTGCCAGCAGCTTGGTGGGACAGCCGAACACCGGGGAGCTGTTTTTT. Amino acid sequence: CASSLVGQPNTGELFF.

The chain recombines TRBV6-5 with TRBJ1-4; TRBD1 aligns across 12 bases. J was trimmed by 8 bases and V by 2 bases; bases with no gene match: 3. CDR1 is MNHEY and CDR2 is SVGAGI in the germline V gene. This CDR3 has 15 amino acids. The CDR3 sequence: CASSYGDRGLEKLFF. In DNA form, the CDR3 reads TGTGCCAGCAGTTACGGGGACAGGGGGCTCGAAAAACTGTTTTTT.

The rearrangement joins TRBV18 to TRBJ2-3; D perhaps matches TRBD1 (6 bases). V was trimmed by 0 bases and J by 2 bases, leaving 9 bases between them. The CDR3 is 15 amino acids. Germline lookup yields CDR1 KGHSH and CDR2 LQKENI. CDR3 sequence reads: CASSPPGAVTDTQYF. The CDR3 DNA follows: TGTGCCAGCTCACCACCGGGGGCCGTCACAGATACGCAGTATTTT. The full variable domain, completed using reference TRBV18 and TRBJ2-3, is NAGVMQNPRHLVRRRGQEARLRCSPMKGHSHVYWYRQLPEEGLKFMVYLQKENIIDESGMPKERFSAEFPKEGPSILRIQQVVRGDSAAYFCASSPPGAVTDTQYFGPGTRLTVL.

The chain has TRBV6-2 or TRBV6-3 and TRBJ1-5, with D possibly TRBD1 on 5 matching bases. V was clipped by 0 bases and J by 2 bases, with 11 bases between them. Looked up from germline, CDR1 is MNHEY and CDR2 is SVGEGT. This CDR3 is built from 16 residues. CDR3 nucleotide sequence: TGTGCCAGCAGTTACTCGACCGGGGGAGGCAATCAGCCCCAGCATTTT. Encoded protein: CASSYSTGGGNQPQHF.

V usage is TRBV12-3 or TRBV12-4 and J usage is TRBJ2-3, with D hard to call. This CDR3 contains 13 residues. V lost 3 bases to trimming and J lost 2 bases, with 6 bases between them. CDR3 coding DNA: TGTGCCAGCAGTTTTGCGGACACAGATACGCAGTATTTT. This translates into CASSFADTDTQYF.